The 5 T cell receptor beta chains reported below all come from one sample, sequenced in a study of cytomegalovirus exposure and HLA in healthy donors (dated by TCRdb to about 2017). Library preparation employed the immunoSEQ multiplex PCR assay. TCRdb's version of the immuneACCESS table is confined to in-frame rearrangements and falls short of the full clone set. An unresolved V gene accounts for under half of the shortfall where checked; the remainder is of unknown origin. Across this sample there are fewer than 300,000 clones, with over 75% seen only once. The top ten hold 0.92% of the sample. The material sequenced was PBMCs. The origin of the receptors is a woman aged 18-29 years in good health and CMV-seronegative.

This clone was recorded only once. The chain combines TRBV5-1 with TRBJ2-7, with 12 bases that match TRBD2. V lost 3 bases, J lost 6 bases, and 7 bases stayed unmatched. Germline CDR1 is SGHRS and CDR2 is YFSETQ. The CDR3 length is 15 residues. The CDR3 region has the DNA TGCGCCAGCAGCTCTACTAGCGGGAGGTCGCCCGAGCAGTACTTC. This encodes CASSSTSGRSPEQYF.

The chain links TRBV28 to TRBJ1-2, with 9 positions matching TRBD1. Trimming at V came to 1 base and at J to 4 bases, leaving 13 bases not matched to a gene. The CDR3 loop spans 18 amino acids. The germline V gene has CDR1 MDHEN and CDR2 SYDVKM. The CDR3 region is CASSLLRDRAPLTYGYTF. In DNA form, the CDR3 reads TGTGCCAGCAGTTTATTGCGGGACAGGGCGCCCCTTACCTATGGCTACACCTTC.

The chain combines TRBV4-2 with TRBJ2-2, with 11 bases matching TRBD2. V lost 0 bases to trimming and J lost 4 bases; unmatched junction nucleotides: 16. CDR3 length: 21 residues. Germline-derived CDR1 and CDR2 are LGHNA and YNFKEQ. The CDR3 spells CASSQEVRLAGLTASTGELFF. CDR3 nucleotide sequence: TGTGCCAGCAGCCAAGAAGTAAGACTAGCGGGATTAACGGCGAGCACCGGGGAGCTGTTTTTT.

CDR3 bases: TGTGCCAGCTCATTCGGACAGGTCGTCTACGAGCAGTACTTC. Its translation is CASSFGQVVYEQYF. This chain joins TRBV18 and TRBJ2-7; TRBD1 aligns across 7 bases. The CDR3 is made up of 14 amino acids. The V gene end was trimmed by 5 bases and the J gene end by 3 bases; junction bases not matched to a gene: 7. CDR1 is KGHSH, CDR2 LQKENI, per germline.

This sequence joins TRBV5-6 and TRBJ2-7; TRBD1 might be the D (6 bases). Trimming removed 2 bases at V and 3 bases at J, with 18 bases between. This CDR3 comprises 16 residues. Per germline, CDR1 SGHDT and CDR2 YYEEEE. The CDR3 nucleotides are TGTGCCAGCAGCTTAGGTCTCGGGACAACCAACTACGAGCAGTACTTC. It yields the protein CASSLGLGTTNYEQYF.